These 29 T cell receptor beta chains originate from one sample sequenced in a study of OX40 agonist ivuxolimab in advanced cancers. TCRdb's copy holds only in-frame clones and misses some; the assay was immunoSEQ multiplex PCR. This sample carries around 84,000 clones, roughly 90% of them seen once, and the ten largest clones take nearly 0.55%. Sequenced material: CD4+ or CD8+ T cells sorted from blood, taken in a trial of the OX40 agonist ivuxolimab. The source is an adult with an advanced solid tumor such as melanoma, head and neck, liver or kidney cancer.

The chain joins TRBV6-1 to TRBJ2-7; D might be TRBD2 (6 bases). Trimming shortened V by 1 base and J by 1 base, and 14 bases separated the two germline ends. Germline V gives CDR1 MNHNS, CDR2 SASEGT. This CDR3 is 16 amino acids long. The CDR3 protein is CASSEGRLGLSYEQYF. CDR3 in DNA: TGTGCCAGCAGTGAAGGCAGACTAGGACTTTCCTACGAGCAGTACTTC.

This clone was seen a single time. The rearrangement uses TRBV6-6 and TRBJ2-3; TRBD2 matches 9 bases. The CDR3 is made up of 16 amino acids. Germline assignment: CDR1 MNHNY and CDR2 SVGAGI (reference sequence). The junction had 12 bases not matched to a gene; V was cut back by 4 bases and J by 7 bases. In nucleotides, the CDR3 is TGTGCCAGCAGTTCCACGGGGCGGGAGGGCCGGAATACGCAGTATTTT. Amino acid sequence: CASSSTGREGRNTQYF.

This chain connects TRBV29-1 to TRBJ2-5, with unresolved D. Germline CDR1 is SQVTM and CDR2 is ANQGSEA. This CDR3 has 14 amino acids. The V end was cut by 4 bases, the J end by 1 base, with 13 bases between. The CDR3 nucleotides are TGCAGCGTTGTTGGAGCAGGATTCCAAGAGACCCAGTACTTC. This encodes CSVVGAGFQETQYF.

This sequence joins TRBV7-9 and TRBJ1-4; a weak D match, TRBD1 (6 bases). Germline V lookup: CDR1 SEHNR, CDR2 FQNEAQ (reference sequence). The V end was cut by 5 bases, the J end by 5 bases, with 12 bases between. This CDR3 region has 14 residues. This CDR3 reads CASSKGGDNEKLFF. In nucleotides, the CDR3 is TGTGCCAGCAGCAAAGGGGGAGACAATGAAAAACTGTTTTTT.

V and J are TRBV30 and TRBJ1-5; no clear D. V lost 1 base, J lost 6 bases, and 10 bases lay in between. The CDR3 sequence is 13 residues long. Looked up from germline, CDR1 is GTSNPN and CDR2 is SVGIG (reference sequence). CDR3 region: CAWSANSGQPQHF. CDR3 in DNA: TGTGCCTGGAGTGCGAACAGCGGTCAGCCCCAGCATTTT.

This clone was recorded only once. This chain joins TRBV6-4 and TRBJ2-2; weak D call: TRBD2 (6 bases). Germline V gene data show CDR1 as MRHNA and CDR2 as SNTAGT. CDR3 length: 14 residues. Trimming removed 6 bases at V and 0 bases at J, with 8 bases between. The CDR3 sequence: CASSGTPNTGELFF. The DNA of the CDR3 is TGTGCCAGCAGCGGGACTCCGAACACCGGGGAGCTGTTTTTT.

The CDR3 protein is CAWSSGMFRRGAYEQYF. The CDR3 coding sequence is TGTGCCTGGAGTTCCGGCATGTTTCGGCGTGGAGCCTACGAGCAGTACTTC. The rearrangement joins TRBV30 to TRBJ2-7; D unresolved. From germline, CDR1 is GTSNPN and CDR2 SVGIG (reference sequence). The germline V and J ends were trimmed by 2 bases and 2 bases, with 22 bases remaining between them. This CDR3 has 17 residues.

The rearrangement joins TRBV6-5 to TRBJ2-7; a weak D match, TRBD2 (5 bases). From germline, CDR1 is MNHEY and CDR2 SVGAGI. The CDR3 contains 14 residues. V was clipped by 0 bases and J by 3 bases, with 9 bases between them. The CDR3 sequence: CASSYSIGDYEQYF. CDR3 bases: TGTGCCAGCAGTTACTCGATCGGGGACTACGAGCAGTACTTC.

The V call is TRBV6-5, the J call TRBJ2-1, with 7 bases lining up with TRBD2. Germline V gene data show CDR1 as MNHEY and CDR2 as SVGAGI. The CDR3 loop spans 13 amino acids. Germline trimming cut 9 bases from V and 7 bases from J; bases unmatched to any gene: 9. CDR3 nucleotide sequence: TGTGCCAGTGGACGGCGGGAGAGGAATGAGCAGTTCTTC. It codes for CASGRRERNEQFF.

The chain links TRBV2 to TRBJ1-2; TRBD1 matches 10 bases. The germline V gene has CDR1 SNHLY and CDR2 FYNNEI. V shed 7 bases and J 4 bases; nucleotides not matched to a gene: 6. The CDR3 runs to 14 residues. The CDR3 sequence: CASTGTGALYGYTF. The DNA for the CDR3 is TGTGCCAGCACCGGGACAGGGGCCCTCTATGGCTACACCTTC.

The J gene is TRBJ2-5, the V gene TRBV5-4; D perhaps matches TRBD1 (5 bases). CDR1 and CDR2 from the germline V gene are SGHNT and YYREEE (reference sequence). The CDR3 has 14 residues. The germline V and J ends were trimmed by 2 bases and 1 base, with 9 bases remaining between them. CDR3 bases: TGTGCCAGCAGCTTAACAGGCCCCCAAGAGACCCAGTACTTC. This codes for CASSLTGPQETQYF.

This chain links TRBV11-2 with TRBJ2-7, with D unresolved. V lost 0 bases and J lost 2, with 8 bases in between. This CDR3 is 14 amino acids long. Per germline, CDR1 SGHAT and CDR2 FQNNGV. CDR3 sequence reads: CASSLDRLAYEQYF. CDR3 coding DNA: TGTGCCAGCAGCTTAGATCGACTTGCCTACGAGCAGTACTTC.

The chain joins TRBV19 to TRBJ1-4; the match to TRBD1 covers 10 bases. Germline CDR1 reads LNHDA; CDR2 reads SQIVND (reference sequence). This CDR3 is 14 amino acids long. V dropped 9 bases and J dropped 6; count of bases not matched to a gene: 7. CDR3 DNA sequence: TGTGCCAGCTCTATCGGGACAGGGGATGAAAAACTGTTTTTT. It is translated as CASSIGTGDEKLFF.

The CDR3 reads CASSLFQDAGNTIYF. In DNA form, the CDR3 reads TGTGCCAGCAGTTTATTCCAGGACGCCGGAAACACCATATATTTT. The J gene is TRBJ1-3, the V gene TRBV28; D call uncertain. V shed 1 base and J shed 4 bases, with 11 bases lying between them. Germline-derived CDR1 and CDR2 are MDHEN and SYDVKM. The CDR3 has 15 residues.

The chain uses TRBV7-2 and TRBJ2-5; 8 nucleotides match TRBD1. The CDR3 consists of 15 residues. The V gene end was trimmed by 3 bases and the J gene end by 6 bases; junction bases not matched to a gene: 9. Germline values: CDR1 SGHTA, CDR2 FQGNSA. CDR3 loop: CASSLVTGDWQTQYF. The DNA for the CDR3 is TGTGCCAGCAGCTTGGTGACAGGGGATTGGCAGACCCAGTACTTC.

This clone was seen only a few times. The chain couples TRBV10-3 to TRBJ1-5; D is perhaps TRBD1 (6 bases). Trimming removed 10 bases from V and 4 bases from J, with 11 bases in between. Germline lookup yields CDR1 ENHRY and CDR2 SYGVKD. This CDR3 has 12 residues. The CDR3 DNA is TGTGCCACCGGACAGATAAATCAGCCCCAGCATTTT. Translation: CATGQINQPQHF.

The V call is TRBV6-6, the J call TRBJ1-2, with unresolved D. Germline V gene lookup returns CDR1 MNHNY and CDR2 SVGAGI (reference sequence). The V gene lost 2 bases and the J gene lost 4 bases, with 8 bases spanning the gap. CDR3 length: 13 residues. The DNA for the CDR3 is TGTGCCAGCAGTTACATGGACGGCTATGGCTACACCTTC. Translating it yields CASSYMDGYGYTF.

The chain combines TRBV18 with TRBJ2-7; D unresolved. The CDR3 extends over 12 amino acids. Trimming left V 8 bases short and J 1 base short, with 9 bases between. CDR1 and CDR2 (germline): KGHSH, LQKENI. The CDR3 nucleotides read TGTGCCAGCCTCGGACGGTCCTACGAGCAGTACTTC. Protein sequence: CASLGRSYEQYF.

The chain recombines TRBV15 with TRBJ2-5; TRBD1 matches at 11 bases. Germline values: CDR1 LNHNV, CDR2 YYDKDF (reference sequence). With 3 bases clipped from V and 5 bases from J, the junction kept 5 bases outside the gene matches. There are 15 residues in the CDR3. CDR3 residues: CATSSGGQGAETQYF. The CDR3 DNA reads as TGTGCCACCAGCAGCGGTGGACAGGGGGCTGAGACCCAGTACTTC.

The CDR3 DNA reads as TGTGCCAGTAGTATCTCCGACCCATATGGCTACACCTTC. As protein: CASSISDPYGYTF. The gene calls are TRBV19 and TRBJ1-2, with no clear D. The germline gives CDR1 LNHDA, CDR2 SQIVND (reference sequence). CDR3 length equals 13 residues. V lost 3 bases, J lost 5 bases, and 10 bases lay in between.

This clone has only one observation. V and J are TRBV19 and TRBJ2-5; D is ambiguous. Trimming pared 4 bases from V and 0 bases from J, leaving 12 bases between. The germline CDR1 and CDR2 sequences are LNHDA and SQIVND (reference sequence). The CDR3 has 15 residues. This CDR3 is CASSKRVGNQETQYF. Here the CDR3 DNA reads TGTGCCAGTAGTAAACGGGTCGGCAACCAAGAGACCCAGTACTTC. The variable domain in full, with the rest retrieved from reference TRBV19 and TRBJ2-5, is DGGITQSPKYLFRKEGQNVTLSCEQNLNHDAMYWYRQDPGQGLRLIYYSQIVNDFQKGDIAEGYSVSREKKESFPLTVTSAQKNPTAFYLCASSKRVGNQETQYFGPGTRLLVL.

The chain couples TRBV19 to TRBJ2-3; 9 bases agree with TRBD1. The CDR3 consists of 15 residues. Germline V CDR1 and CDR2: LNHDA, SQIVND (reference sequence). The trim removed 4 bases at V and 4 bases at J, leaving 6 bases unmatched. As DNA, the CDR3 is TGTGCCAGTAGTACTGGACAGGGGTGGGCAGATACGCAGTATTTT. Residues: CASSTGQGWADTQYF.

This clone came up once. This chain connects TRBV6-6 to TRBJ1-1; D is uncertain. The length of the CDR3 is 12 residues. Per the germline V gene, CDR1 is MNHNY and CDR2 is SVGAGI (reference sequence). Between the trimmed V and J ends, which lost 5 bases and 2 bases, there was a span of 6 bases. The CDR3 region has the DNA TGTGCCAGCAGTCGGTCCAACACTGAAGCTTTCTTT. This codes for CASSRSNTEAFF.

The chain links TRBV11-2 to TRBJ2-7, with TRBD2 matching 8 bases. CDR3 length equals 13 residues. The germline V gene encodes CDR1 SGHAT and CDR2 FQNNGV. V shed 6 bases and J 3 bases; nucleotides not matched to a gene: 4. The CDR3 DNA follows: TGTGCCAGCAGAAGGACTAGCCGCTACGAGCAGTACTTC. Translation gives CASRRTSRYEQYF.

The chain couples TRBV4-3 to TRBJ2-7; tentative D call: TRBD1 (5 bases). Germline CDR1 is LGHNA and CDR2 is YSLEER. The germline V and J ends were trimmed by 5 bases and 3 bases, with 14 bases remaining between them. The CDR3 loop spans 14 amino acids. CDR3 sequence reads: CASSASNQGYEQYF. CDR3 nucleotide sequence: TGCGCCAGCAGCGCAAGCAATCAGGGCTACGAGCAGTACTTC.

V gene TRBV5-4 combines with J gene TRBJ1-1; a weak D match, TRBD1 (5 bases). Trimming cost V 1 base and J 0 bases, with 10 bases left between them. Germline V gene data show CDR1 as SGHNT and CDR2 as YYREEE (reference sequence). This CDR3 has 15 amino acids. The CDR3 here is CASSLRGSLNTEAFF. The CDR3 nucleotides read TGTGCCAGCAGCTTGCGGGGGTCCTTGAACACTGAAGCTTTCTTT.

This chain uses TRBV4-3 with TRBJ2-1, with D tentatively TRBD1 (7 bases). The length of the CDR3 is 15 residues. The V gene's germline CDR1 is LGHNA and CDR2 YSLEER. Trimming took 3 bases from V and 8 from J, leaving 17 bases between them. CDR3 in amino acids: CASSQRQGLWDEQFF. CDR3 DNA sequence: TGCGCCAGCAGCCAGCGACAGGGACTTTGGGATGAGCAGTTCTTC.

The chain combines TRBV7-6 with TRBJ2-5; 8 nucleotides line up with TRBD2. Per the germline V gene, CDR1 is SGHVS and CDR2 is FNYEAQ. Trimming removed 5 bases from V and 6 bases from J; junction bases left unmatched: 14. This CDR3 has 16 amino acids. CDR3 in amino acids: CASSHRRSGRVKTQYF. Written as DNA, the CDR3 is TGTGCCAGCAGCCATAGAAGGAGCGGGAGAGTGAAGACCCAGTACTTC.

The chain is built from TRBV5-1 and TRBJ2-5; D is perhaps TRBD2 (6 bases). Trimming stripped 4 bases from V and 5 bases from J, with 15 bases between. The CDR3 sequence is 14 residues long. The germline V gene encodes CDR1 SGHRS and CDR2 YFSETQ. CDR3 amino acids: CASSGRGLAETQYF. The CDR3 DNA reads as TGCGCCAGCAGCGGGCGGGGACTTGCGGAGACCCAGTACTTC.